What follows are 2 T cell receptor beta chains derived from one specimen sequenced in a study of T cell responses to AZD1222 COVID-19 vaccine. Repertoires were generated with immunoSEQ multiplex PCR, while TCRdb's copy carries only in-frame clones and drops some. This sample has under 300,000 clones; about 92% occur once, and the top ten carry around 0.58%. The sequencing used peripheral blood, collected on day 0 of AZD1222 vaccination. These TCRs come from an adult in good health.

The J gene is TRBJ2-3, the V gene TRBV7-2; 12 nucleotides align to TRBD1. CDR3 length equals 20 residues. V lost 0 bases, J lost 7 bases, and 17 bases stayed unmatched. Germline V CDR1 and CDR2: SGHTA, FQGNSA. The CDR3 loop reads CASSLALGTGGKIPLYTQYF. In nucleotides, the CDR3 is TGTGCCAGCAGCTTAGCGCTGGGGACAGGGGGCAAAATCCCCTTATATACGCAGTATTTT.

This sequence joins TRBV5-1 and TRBJ1-4; no firm D call. CDR3 size: 13 residues. Germline CDR1 reads SGHRS; CDR2 reads YFSETQ. The germline V and J ends were trimmed by 1 base and 7 bases, with 8 bases remaining between them. The CDR3 protein is CASSLRLREKLFF. In DNA form, the CDR3 reads TGCGCCAGCAGCTTGAGGTTGCGTGAAAAACTGTTTTTT.